This is a list of T cell receptor beta chains from one sample in a study of beta chain features in type 1 diabetes. Clones were read by immunoSEQ multiplex PCR, and TCRdb kept only the in-frame ones, dropping some. The sample comprises around 160,000 clones, around 51% of which are singletons, and 0.35% to 0.5% rests with the top ten. The specimen sequenced was Tregs from blood. These receptors originate from a man younger than 35 in good health. CDR3s include the opening cysteine and the closing phenylalanine or tryptophan. A D gene is named only where the DNA matches it firmly. Only some rows state a clone size, as once, few, many or a class for expanded clones.

CDR3 DNA,CDR3 protein,V gene,clone size,J gene,D gene
TGTGCCAGCAGCTCCGTTGTCGCCTACGAGCAGTACTTC,CASSSVVAYEQYF,TRBV7-2,.,TRBJ2-7,.
TGCGCCAGCAGCTTAGGGGGCCCCGGGGAGCTGTTTTTT,CASSLGGPGELFF,TRBV5-1,.,TRBJ2-2,TRBD1
TGTGCCAGCAGCCCGCGGGGGGTCTCTGGCTACACCTTC,CASSPRGVSGYTF,TRBV7-2,.,TRBJ1-2,.
TGCAGCGTTGGACAGCGAGGATATGGCTACACCTTC,CSVGQRGYGYTF,TRBV29-1,.,TRBJ1-2,.
TGTGCCAGTAGCCTCGACAGCTCCTACAATGAGCAGTTCTTC,CASSLDSSYNEQFF,TRBV19,.,TRBJ2-1,.
TGTGCCAGCAGCAGGGACTCTGCGGGAGGGCCGAGGACGCAGTATTTT,CASSRDSAGGPRTQYF,TRBV13,.,TRBJ2-3,TRBD2
TGCAGTGCTGGACAGTACAATGAGCAGTTCTTC,CSAGQYNEQFF,TRBV20-1,few,TRBJ2-1,.
TGTGCCAGCCGCCAATGGGATAGCGGGGTCTTCAGCGGGGAGCTGTTTTTT,CASRQWDSGVFSGELFF,TRBV2,few,TRBJ2-2,TRBD2
TGTGCCACCAGAGCGCTGGCAGGGCCCACCGGGGAGCTGTTTTTT,CATRALAGPTGELFF,TRBV15,once,TRBJ2-2,.
TGTGCCAGCAGCGTAGGCCCTAGCCCCAATGAGCAGTTCTTC,CASSVGPSPNEQFF,TRBV9,few,TRBJ2-1,.
TGCGCCAGCAGCCAAAGAATGGGACAGGCCTACGAGCAGTACTTC,CASSQRMGQAYEQYF,TRBV4-1,.,TRBJ2-7,TRBD1
TGCGCCAGCAGCCGAAAGCGGGATTTAGCCAAAAACATTCAGTACTTC,CASSRKRDLAKNIQYF,TRBV23-1,.,TRBJ2-4,TRBD2
TGTGCCATCAAAGGCCCAGGGGGACGGACTGAAGCTTTCTTT,CAIKGPGGRTEAFF,TRBV10-3,.,TRBJ1-1,TRBD1
TGCAGCGTTGACAGGTGGATGAACACTGAAGCTTTCTTT,CSVDRWMNTEAFF,TRBV29-1,few,TRBJ1-1,.
TGTGCCAGCAGTCGGGACAGGTTCGACAATGAGCAGTTCTTC,CASSRDRFDNEQFF,TRBV2,.,TRBJ2-1,TRBD1
TGCGCCAGCAGCGCCGGACAGGGAGAGTTAGAAGCTTTCTTT,CASSAGQGELEAFF,TRBV5-1,.,TRBJ1-1,TRBD1
TGTGCCAGCAGTTTATGGGGCAGCACTGAAGCTTTCTTT,CASSLWGSTEAFF,TRBV28,few,TRBJ1-1,.
TGCAGCGTTGATGTGCTAGCGGACAATGAGCAGTTCTTC,CSVDVLADNEQFF,TRBV29-1,.,TRBJ2-1,TRBD2
TGTGCCAGCAGCCCGCGGGGAGGGAACACTGAAGCTTTCTTT,CASSPRGGNTEAFF,TRBV7-2,.,TRBJ1-1,.
TGCGCCAGCAGCCAAGGCAGCGGGGGGACCTACAATGAGCAGTTCTTC,CASSQGSGGTYNEQFF,TRBV4-3,.,TRBJ2-1,TRBD2
TGTGCCATCTCGGCTAACTATGGCTACACCTTC,CAISANYGYTF,TRBV10-3,.,TRBJ1-2,.
TGTGCCAGCAGCATCAGGGGTGGCTACACCTTC,CASSIRGGYTF,TRBV4-2,.,TRBJ1-2,.
TGTGCCAGCAGCCAGGCGCCGCGGACTAGCGGGAGGGGAGAGACCCAGTACTTC,CASSQAPRTSGRGETQYF,TRBV4-2,.,TRBJ2-5,TRBD2
TGTGCCATCAGTGACCCACAGGGGAAAAGCTCCTACGAGCAGTACTTC,CAISDPQGKSSYEQYF,TRBV10-3,.,TRBJ2-7,TRBD1
TGCGCCAGCAGCTTGGGCCTGGGGGGCCAAGAGACCCAGTACTTC,CASSLGLGGQETQYF,TRBV5-1,few,TRBJ2-5,.
TGTGCCATCAGTGGGACACAATACGAGCAGTACTTC,CAISGTQYEQYF,TRBV10-3,few,TRBJ2-7,.
TGTGCCAGCAGCCAAGATTTAATGCAGCCCCAGCATTTT,CASSQDLMQPQHF,TRBV14,.,TRBJ1-5,.
TGTGCCTGGAGTGGGGCAGCATACACCGGGGAGCTGTTTTTT,CAWSGAAYTGELFF,TRBV30,.,TRBJ2-2,.
TGTGCCACCAGCAGAGGACGAGGACTAGTTGCTGACATTCAGTACTTC,CATSRGRGLVADIQYF,TRBV15,.,TRBJ2-4,TRBD2
TGCAGCGCATCAACACCGGGACGGGGGGTTTACGAGCAGTACTTC,CSASTPGRGVYEQYF,TRBV29-1,.,TRBJ2-7,TRBD2
TGTGCCAGCGGAGGGGGGGCAGAACTTACCTTC,CASGGGAELTF,TRBV11-3,.,TRBJ2-7,.
TGTGCCAGCAGCCGATTGGGTGGGGCGCGAGTTAGCACAGATACGCAGTATTTT,CASSRLGGARVSTDTQYF,TRBV7-3,.,TRBJ2-3,.
TGTGCCAGCAGCCCGCGGGGGGGTCGAGGAAGCACAGATACGCAGTATTTT,CASSPRGGRGSTDTQYF,TRBV7-2,few,TRBJ2-3,TRBD2
TGTGCCAGCCTACTAGCGGGAGTGCGGGATACGCAGTATTTT,CASLLAGVRDTQYF,TRBV7-9,few,TRBJ2-3,TRBD2
TGTGCCACCAGCAGAGGAAGAGGGGGCTCCTACGAGCAGTACTTC,CATSRGRGGSYEQYF,TRBV15,.,TRBJ2-7,.
TGTGCCTGGAGTCTAACCCTGACAGTCCAAGAGACCCAGTACTTC,CAWSLTLTVQETQYF,TRBV30,.,TRBJ2-5,.
TGTGCCAGCAGCCTGTTTAGCGGGGGTAATGAGCAGTACTTC,CASSLFSGGNEQYF,TRBV9,.,TRBJ2-7,TRBD2
TGTGCCAGCAGCTTAGGCAGGGCCTACCGTTACGAGCAGTACTTC,CASSLGRAYRYEQYF,TRBV7-2,.,TRBJ2-7,.
TGTGCCAGTAGCCGAAGACCGCGGGGGAGTGGCGTGGAGACCCAGTACTTC,CASSRRPRGSGVETQYF,TRBV19,.,TRBJ2-5,TRBD2
TGTGCCAGTAGTAGGGGCGGGATGAACACCGGGGAGCTGTTTTTT,CASSRGGMNTGELFF,TRBV19,.,TRBJ2-2,.
TGCGCCAGCAGCCAAGAACCCATTGCTGGAGGGATGAACACTGAAGCTTTCTTT,CASSQEPIAGGMNTEAFF,TRBV4-3,.,TRBJ1-1,.
TGTGCCAGTAGTTGGGGGAGGAGGGCAGATACGCAGTATTTT,CASSWGRRADTQYF,TRBV19,.,TRBJ2-3,.
TGTGCCAGCAGACCCGTTAGACAGCCCCAGTACTTC,CASRPVRQPQYF,TRBV13,.,TRBJ2-5,.
TGTGCCAGTACTATCGGTGGGAGGAGTGAGCAGTTCTTC,CASTIGGRSEQFF,TRBV19,.,TRBJ2-1,.
TGCAGCGTGGAAGGACAGGGAAACTACGAGCAGTACTTC,CSVEGQGNYEQYF,TRBV29-1,few,TRBJ2-7,TRBD1
TGTGCCAGTAGTCCTCCGGGGAAAGAAAAACTGTTTTTT,CASSPPGKEKLFF,TRBV19,.,TRBJ1-4,.
TGTGCCAGCAGCTCCCTAAACGGTCGGACTGAAGCTTTCTTT,CASSSLNGRTEAFF,TRBV7-9,few,TRBJ1-1,.
TGTGCCAGCAGCTTTTATGTCCTCAGGGGGCCCTACGAGCAGTACTTC,CASSFYVLRGPYEQYF,TRBV7-2,.,TRBJ2-7,TRBD1
TGTGCCAGCAGCCCAGACAGGGGCCGAGAGACCCAGTACTTC,CASSPDRGRETQYF,TRBV7-2,.,TRBJ2-5,TRBD1
TGTGCCAGCAGCTTAGGGGACAGGTTGGTGAATGAGCAGTTCTTC,CASSLGDRLVNEQFF,TRBV7-9,.,TRBJ2-1,TRBD1
TGTGCCAGTAGTATGGACAGGATGAACACTGAAGCTTTCTTT,CASSMDRMNTEAFF,TRBV19,.,TRBJ1-1,TRBD1